A selection of T cell receptor beta chains follows, all from one sample in a study of CD8 T cells in Susac syndrome. TCRdb called the immunoSEQ multiplex PCR reads again in MiXCR, with one record for every CDR3 protein. Altogether around 150,000 distinct CDR3 sequences are present, around 95% being singletons, with the ten largest covering roughly 0.2%. Sequencing was performed on CD8+ T cells from PBMCs. The source of these receptors is a human donor with Susac syndrome. CDR3s include the opening cysteine and the closing phenylalanine or tryptophan.

>15|TRBJ2-6|TRBV27
CASRVYNSGANVLTF
>15|TRBJ2-7|TRBV5-1
CASSFTETAAYEQYF
>18|TRBJ2-7|TRBV9
CASSVSNNPGQGGYEQYF
>14|TRBJ2-1|TRBV19
CASTDRGRLNEQFF
>15|TRBJ2-5|TRBV28
CASSSIAGGQETQYF
>11|TRBJ2-7|TRBV10-3
CATMGSYEQYF
>17|TRBJ2-2|TRBV6-5
CASSYSLAGLNTGELFF
>17|TRBJ2-4|TRBV12-3/TRBV12-4
CASSPRLAGVAKNIQYF
>15|TRBJ1-1|TRBV4-1
CASSQDQGGDTEAFF
>14|TRBJ2-7|TRBV20-1
CSASPRDSPYEQYF
>12|TRBJ2-1|TRBV5-4
CASSLGLLEQFF
>13|TRBJ2-5|TRBV12-3/TRBV12-4
CAIPQGLGETQYF
>14|TRBJ2-3|TRBV6-2/TRBV6-3
CASSLISSTDTQYF
>15|TRBJ2-2|TRBV4-2
CASSQSTANTGELFF
>11|TRBJ2-5|TRBV14
CASSQDGTQYF
>12|TRBJ2-3|TRBV7-8
CASSSGADTQYF
>15|TRBJ2-2|TRBV11-3
CASSLVNFGTGELFF
>15|TRBJ2-7|TRBV5-4
CATFFQDSGLWEQYF
>14|TRBJ2-7|TRBV24-1
CATSDPGLAYEQYF
>15|TRBJ2-3|TRBV24-1
CATGLGDELTDTQYF
>13|TRBJ1-5|TRBV12-3/TRBV12-4
CASSLQGNQPQHF
>12|TRBJ2-7|TRBV2
CASSDIAYEQYF
>14|TRBJ1-1|TRBV13
CASTTGAKNTEAFF
>14|TRBJ2-1|TRBV9
CASSVAAEAYEQFF
>14|TRBJ2-3|TRBV12-3/TRBV12-4
CASSLAGGPDTQYF
>17|TRBJ2-7|TRBV3-1
CASSQDGWDRGSYEQYF